This passage covers 27 T cell receptor beta chains from one sample sequenced in a study of T cells after yellow fever vaccination (dated by TCRdb to 2018 to 2020). The method behind the library was 5' RACE. Sequenced using an Illumina HiSeq 2500. TCRdb trimmed public reads at Q25 via fastp, called clones via MiXCR and kept in-frame beta chains. A single entry per CDR3 protein holds the most common genes and DNA from its merged rows. The sample data list some 670,000 distinct CDR3 sequences, and around 12% of these were observed just once. The ten largest account for around 14% of the sample. The treatment or condition tag for this specimen amounts to: live attenuated yellow fever vaccine strain. Here the sequenced sample was PBMCs, taken on the day of the yellow fever booster vaccination. Every receptor here comes from a man in his thirties or forties who received the YFV17D yellow fever vaccine.

Only a few counts were recorded for this clonotype. V gene TRBV14 combines with J gene TRBJ1-1, with a tentative D call TRBD1 (5 bases). The length of the CDR3 is 15 residues. Germline values: CDR1 SGHDN, CDR2 FVKESK. The germline V and J ends were trimmed by 0 bases and 5 bases, with 13 bases remaining between them. CDR3 coding DNA: TGTGCCAGCAGCCAAGATCGGGTTTGGGGGACTGAAGCTTTCTTT. Protein sequence: CASSQDRVWGTEAFF.

This clonotype showed up just a few times. The chain is built from TRBV7-2 and TRBJ1-1, with D possibly TRBD1 on 6 matching bases. This CDR3 is built from 15 residues. V shed 4 bases and J shed 5 bases, with 17 bases lying between them. The germline CDR1 and CDR2 sequences are SGHTA and FQGNSA. CDR3: CASSSQLVGGTEAFF. The CDR3 nucleotides read TGTGCCAGCAGCTCGCAACTGGTAGGGGGAACTGAAGCTTTCTTT.

This chain joins TRBV4-3 and TRBJ2-1, with 10 nucleotides matching TRBD2. The germline CDR1 and CDR2 sequences are LGHNA and YSLEER. The CDR3 is made up of 16 amino acids. The ends lost 1 base at V and 8 bases at J; junction bases unmatched: 8. CDR3 sequence (DNA): TGCGCCAGCAGCCAAGTCGGAGCGGGAGGGCCGTATGAGCAGTTCTTC. It yields the protein CASSQVGAGGPYEQFF.

This sequence joins TRBV30 and TRBJ2-7; 10 nucleotides agree with TRBD2. The CDR3 length is 16 residues. Trimming took 0 bases from V and 0 from J; bases not matched to a gene: 5. CDR1 is GTSNPN, CDR2 SVGIG, per germline (reference sequence). DNA for the CDR3: TGTGCCTGGAGTGTACGGACTAGCGGTAGCTCCTACGAGCAGTACTTC. The encoded protein is CAWSVRTSGSSYEQYF.

This clonotype was seen repeatedly, ten times or more. The CDR3 DNA reads as TGCAGCGTTCAAAACGGCATTTCAGAGACCCAGTACTTC. It encodes CSVQNGISETQYF. The chain has TRBV29-1 and TRBJ2-5; D is undetermined. Germline assignment: CDR1 SQVTM and CDR2 ANQGSEA. The CDR3 consists of 13 residues. The V end was cut by 5 bases, the J end by 4 bases, with 14 bases between.

This clonotype showed up just a few times. The chain uses TRBV5-1 and TRBJ2-1; weak D call: TRBD2 (6 bases). Germline V CDR1 and CDR2: SGHRS, YFSETQ. The germline V and J ends were trimmed by 0 bases and 5 bases, with 15 bases remaining between them. The CDR3 is 16 amino acids. The CDR3 DNA sequence: TGCGCCAGCAGCTTGGTTGGCTGGGAGGACAACAATGAGCAGTTCTTC. Residues: CASSLVGWEDNNEQFF.

The genes are TRBV20-1 and TRBJ2-1, with D uncertain. Germline V gives CDR1 DFQATT, CDR2 SNEGSKA (reference sequence). The CDR3 length is 15 residues. Trimming cost V 6 bases and J 3 bases, with 18 bases left between them. The CDR3 DNA reads as TGCAGTGCAACCAATCCGCGGCAGCACTACAATGAGCAGTTCTTC. It codes for CSATNPRQHYNEQFF.

This clonotype was observed a few times. The rearrangement links TRBV3-1 to TRBJ2-7; no clear D gene. This CDR3 spans 12 amino acids. The V end was cut by 5 bases, the J end by 5 bases, with 10 bases between. In germline, CDR1 is LGHDT, CDR2 YNNKEL (reference sequence). This CDR3 is CASSTYSNEQYF. The CDR3 region has the DNA TGTGCCAGCAGCACCTACAGCAACGAGCAGTACTTC.

This clonotype was detected only a few times. The J gene is TRBJ1-2, the V gene TRBV7-2; TRBD1 matches 7 bases. Germline-derived CDR1 and CDR2 are SGHTA and FQGNSA. This CDR3 is 17 amino acids long. V lost 1 base and J lost 4; bases outside the gene matches: 12. CDR3 amino acids: CASSLGGGGALGYGYTF. The CDR3 DNA follows: TGTGCCAGCAGCTTAGGTGGAGGGGGCGCGTTGGGCTATGGCTACACCTTC.

The chain joins TRBV2 to TRBJ2-7; TRBD2 matches at 9 bases. With V trimmed by 5 bases and J by 4 bases, 6 bases remained unmatched. The CDR3 has 14 amino acids. CDR1 is SNHLY, CDR2 FYNNEI, per germline. The CDR3 nucleotides read TGTGCCAGCAGTAACATAGCGGGAGAGTACGAGCAGTACTTC. It encodes CASSNIAGEYEQYF.

This clonotype came up a few times. The chain couples TRBV7-2 to TRBJ2-3, with D maybe TRBD1 (7 bases). Germline CDR1 is SGHTA and CDR2 is FQGNSA. This CDR3 contains 16 residues. Trimming took off 5 bases at V and 3 bases at J, with 18 bases between the two ends. CDR3 loop: CASSQGGAGHTDTQYF. Written as DNA, the CDR3 is TGTGCCAGCAGCCAGGGGGGCGCGGGGCATACAGATACGCAGTATTTT.

V gene TRBV20-1 combines with J gene TRBJ2-1, with D perhaps TRBD2 (6 bases). Germline V CDR1 and CDR2: DFQATT, SNEGSKA (reference sequence). The CDR3 consists of 14 residues. Deletions cut 8 bases from V and 5 bases from J, with 19 bases between. DNA for the CDR3: TGCAGTTCTAAAGCCGGGACTCCTGACAATGAGCAGTTCTTC. This gives the protein CSSKAGTPDNEQFF.

This clonotype was detected only a few times. The rearrangement links TRBV20-1 to TRBJ2-7, with TRBD2 matching 10 bases. V shed 7 bases and J 7 bases; nucleotides not matched to a gene: 16. From germline, CDR1 is DFQATT and CDR2 SNEGSKA (reference sequence). The CDR3 extends over 15 amino acids. The CDR3 DNA follows: TGCAGTGTCCCGTCTCCTAGCGGGAGATGGAGGGAGCAGTACTTC. Its translation: CSVPSPSGRWREQYF.

J is TRBJ1-2 and V is TRBV5-1, with D perhaps matching TRBD1 (6 bases). The CDR3 extends over 15 amino acids. Germline values: CDR1 SGHRS, CDR2 YFSETQ. V lost 2 bases, J lost 0 bases, and 11 bases lay in between. The CDR3 is CASSLRDTTNYGYTF. CDR3 DNA: TGCGCCAGCAGCTTACGGGACACCACTAACTATGGCTACACCTTC.

V is TRBV7-2 and J is TRBJ2-3; TRBD2 matches 7 bases. The CDR3 consists of 15 residues. V lost 5 bases to trimming and J lost 3 bases; unmatched junction nucleotides: 8. CDR1 and CDR2 (germline): SGHTA, FQGNSA. CDR3 bases: TGTGCCAGCAGCATTAGCGGGCCTCCGACAGATACGCAGTATTTT. Amino acid sequence: CASSISGPPTDTQYF.

This clonotype has a handful of counts. This chain links TRBV7-2 with TRBJ2-7; the D gene is possibly TRBD2 (6 bases). Trimming removed 4 bases from V and 4 bases from J, with 11 bases in between. Germline values: CDR1 SGHTA, CDR2 FQGNSA. The CDR3 contains 13 residues. The CDR3 loop reads CASSSLGRYEQYF. DNA for the CDR3: TGTGCCAGCAGCTCCCTTGGGAGGTACGAGCAGTACTTC.

This clonotype was observed many times. The chain is built from TRBV18 and TRBJ2-1; weak D call: TRBD2 (5 bases). CDR1 is KGHSH and CDR2 is LQKENI in the germline V gene. The CDR3 totals 15 residues. Trimming stripped 6 bases from V and 2 bases from J, with 14 bases between. The CDR3 DNA is TGTGCCAGCTCCCCGGCGGGCGGGCCCTACAATGAGCAGTTCTTC. Protein sequence: CASSPAGGPYNEQFF.

The chain has TRBV12-3 or TRBV12-4 and TRBJ2-1, with D unclear. V shed 4 bases and J shed 8 bases, with 12 bases lying between them. This CDR3 has 13 residues. The CDR3 loop is CASSSFAGDEQFF. CDR3 in DNA: TGTGCCAGCAGTTCTTTCGCTGGCGATGAGCAGTTCTTC.

The chain combines TRBV5-1 with TRBJ1-1, with D tentatively TRBD1 (5 bases). Trimming shortened V by 2 bases and J by 7 bases, and 9 bases separated the two germline ends. The CDR3 covers 12 residues. Looked up from germline, CDR1 is SGHRS and CDR2 is YFSETQ. CDR3: CASSFEGNEAFF. The CDR3 DNA is TGCGCCAGCAGCTTTGAGGGGAATGAAGCTTTCTTT.

This clonotype occurred a few times. The V call is TRBV19, the J call TRBJ2-1, with 9 bases aligning to TRBD1. This CDR3 contains 14 residues. V was pared by 8 bases and J by 4 bases, with 6 bases of the junction left unmatched. Germline-derived CDR1 and CDR2 are LNHDA and SQIVND (reference sequence). CDR3 DNA: TGTGCCAGTGGGGGGACAGGGTTATACAATGAGCAGTTCTTC. Its translation: CASGGTGLYNEQFF.

This clonotype was counted between two and nine times. The CDR3, as DNA: TGTGCCAGTCGAGAGACAGGGGAGTATGGCTACACCTTC. This codes for CASRETGEYGYTF. This rearrangement joins TRBV6-5 to TRBJ1-2; 8 bases map to TRBD1. Germline CDR1 and CDR2: MNHEY and SVGAGI. The CDR3 runs to 13 residues. V trimming: 9 bases; J trimming: 5 bases; junction bases outside the gene matches: 8.

The table lists this clonotype with a few counts. The chain couples TRBV21-1 to TRBJ2-6; the DNA was not compared with TRBD1, the D call given in the table. TRBV21-1 is a listed pseudogene. The CDR3 extends over 15 amino acids. The CDR3 sequence is CASSNGASGANVLTF. DNA of the CDR3: TGTGCCAGCAGCAACGGCGCCTCGGGGGCCAACGTCCTGACTTTC.

This chain joins TRBV14 and TRBJ2-3; 7 bases fit TRBD1. Trimming removed 5 bases from V and 6 bases from J; junction bases left unmatched: 5. This CDR3 is 13 amino acids long. Germline values: CDR1 SGHDN, CDR2 FVKESK. The CDR3 DNA reads as TGTGCCAGCAGCATCCGCAGGGGGGATACGCAGTATTTT. Amino acid sequence: CASSIRRGDTQYF.

The V call is TRBV6-5, the J call TRBJ1-1; TRBD1 is a possible D gene (6 bases). The CDR3 loop spans 18 amino acids. Germline V gene lookup returns CDR1 MNHEY and CDR2 SVGAGI. The V and J ends lost 7 bases and 4 bases respectively, with 28 bases between them. CDR3 sequence (DNA): TGTGCCAGCACTCGCTCAATCACAAGGGGGAAAGGTTTCACTGAAGCTTTCTTT. Translating it yields CASTRSITRGKGFTEAFF.

This clonotype was counted at least ten times. The V gene is TRBV12-3 or TRBV12-4, the J gene TRBJ1-5; D is possibly TRBD1 (5 bases). V gave up 8 bases and J gave up 0 bases, with 8 bases separating them. This CDR3 has 13 residues. CDR3 sequence (DNA): TGTGCCAGCCAGGGAGATAGCAATCAGCCCCAGCATTTT. It is translated as CASQGDSNQPQHF.

This clonotype has only a few counts. V gene TRBV12-3 or TRBV12-4 combines with J gene TRBJ2-1, with 11 bases fitting TRBD2. The CDR3 sequence is 15 residues long. Trimming cost V 6 bases and J 6 bases; bases outside gene matches: 7. The DNA of the CDR3 is TGTGCCAGCAGCCACACTAGCGGGAGTGGCAATGAGCAGTTCTTC. It yields the protein CASSHTSGSGNEQFF.

V is TRBV7-2 and J is TRBJ1-1; possible D gene TRBD1, 6 bases. Trimming stripped 5 bases from V and 1 base from J, with 11 bases between. The V gene's germline CDR1 is SGHTA and CDR2 FQGNSA. The CDR3 consists of 14 residues. CDR3 DNA sequence: TGTGCCAGCAGCGTCGGGACAACGAACACTGAAGCTTTCTTT. Its translation is CASSVGTTNTEAFF.